Sequencing of this TCR beta chain was carried out in a study of blood T cell repertoires in COVID-19. For the study at large: The United States, Italy and Spain provided the acute and convalescent COVID-19 samples. Sources were T cells, B-cell-depleted T cells, or PBMCs; the material itself was cDNA or gDNA.

The CDR3 is 17 amino acids. Germline values: CDR1 MDHEN, CDR2 SYDVKM. V shed 2 bases, J shed 7 bases, and the junction held 11 bases outside the gene matches. Seattle patients were enrolled while actively infected and followed longitudinally. Libraries were prepared by immunoSEQ multiplex PCR; TCRdb keeps only in-frame clonotypes and omits some of them. The profile covers fewer than 350,000 clones, with about 87% appearing a single time and 9.9% taken by the ten largest. The chain joins TRBV28 to TRBJ2-1, with 10 bases that match TRBD2. Sequences were obtained from peripheral blood. This TCR came from a man aged 25-40 years with COVID-19, enrolled during active disease. CDR3 sequence reads: CASSLRLAGEKLNEQFF. In nucleotides, the CDR3 is TGTGCCAGCAGTTTACGTCTAGCGGGAGAGAAGCTAAATGAGCAGTTCTTC.